This T cell receptor beta chain came from a study of blood T cells in healthy people across ages (dated by TCRdb to between 2014 and 2017). Looking at the study overall: Template switching captured roughly one uniquely barcoded TCR beta cDNA molecule per two T cells in model experiments. The study measured age-related changes in TCR beta repertoire diversity using deep sequencing normalized with unique cDNA molecular identifiers. The study analyzed two additional independent replicas of 1 million unique cDNA reads from the same blood draw for two donors, one aged 18 to 29 and one aged 80 or older. Four age groups were formed from the donors: young (average approximately 15 years), middle-aged (approximately 41), aged (62) and long-lived (approximately 80). To avoid experimental bias, donors of different ages were spread randomly across the sequencing lanes. The paper as a whole reports these results and caveats: As age increased, observed TCR beta diversity per million T cells dropped in a roughly linear way, and a significant reduction was already evident by age 40. Observed TCR beta diversity correlated strongly with the percentage of naive T cells measured by flow cytometry. Because the CMV infection status of the donors was unknown, age-related changes in expanded clonotypes may potentially have been confounded. Compared with the aged group, the long-lived group had more naive CD4+ T cells, fewer expanded clones and increased TCR diversity, a pattern suggesting age selection. Because profiling used bulk unsorted PBMCs, naive and antigen-experienced compartments could not be compared conclusively. Estimates of total diversity based on one million sequenced T cells were regarded as lower bounds and as underestimates.

A remark on this clonotype: The specificity of this receptor is unknown. It has no much larger one-base neighbor in the sample; base qualities were not kept.

The receptor library was made with 5' RACE. The instrument was an Illumina HiSeq 2500. A second roughly 6 to 12 cycle PCR used a sample-barcoded 5' primer and a J-beta primer mix. A template-switch 5' adaptor carrying 12 random nucleotides introduced a unique molecular identifier onto each TCR beta cDNA molecule. Each sample yielded at least 3 million CDR3-containing paired-end reads. First-strand cDNA synthesis was performed from all RNA using the Mint cDNA synthesis kit, with priming by a TRBC-specific oligonucleotide. Following uracil-DNA glycosylase treatment, a first 18-cycle PCR with universal primers M1SS and BC2_uni_R was performed on all cDNA. The original pipeline was this. For normalization, 1 million high-quality reads were randomly selected from each sample, with every read carrying a distinct molecular identifier. Instead of being binned into consensus sequences, reads that shared molecular identifiers were thrown out. MiTCR, run with a Q25 quality threshold and the strictest error-elimination algorithm, handled CDR3 identification, clonotype clustering and error correction. A nonparametric unseen species model with Euler transformation was used to estimate a lower bound on total TCR beta diversity. TCRdb reworked the public reads: Q25 trimming with fastp, MiXCR clone assembly, productive beta chains retained. Each CDR3 protein gets just one entry, which takes the most common genes and DNA from the rows behind it. The V and J calls and clone size come from TCRdb's table, not from the authors' own analysis. The sample contains about 1.4 million distinct CDR3 sequences, approximately 59% of them found a single time. Roughly 7% of the sample rests with the top ten.

The junction carries 12 bases between V and J, which are trimmed by 3 bases and 3 bases respectively. The CDR3 has 14 amino acids, counting the end cysteine and phenylalanine. Only the CDR3 DNA stays, 42 bases, in frame from base 1. The 39 donors, aged roughly 6 to 100 years, were systemically healthy Caucasian individuals from Russia. Each donor gave roughly 9 milliliters of peripheral blood, drawn into EDTA-treated Vacutainer tubes. PBMCs were isolated by Ficoll-Paque density-gradient centrifugation, with at least 7 million obtained per sample. Total RNA, at least 5.5 micrograms per sample, was extracted from PBMCs with Trizol reagent. For every donor, an aliquot of PBMCs went through flow cytometry to measure the percentages of naive CD45RAhigh/CD27high T cells.

Here the chain combines TRBV12-3 or TRBV12-4 and TRBJ2-7, with the D gene uncertain. This receptor was identified in a man younger than 35 in good health. What was sequenced was blood. The bases read TGTGCCAGCAGTTTCTCGAGAGCCTTCTACGAGCAGTACTTC. It codes for CASSFSRAFYEQYF.